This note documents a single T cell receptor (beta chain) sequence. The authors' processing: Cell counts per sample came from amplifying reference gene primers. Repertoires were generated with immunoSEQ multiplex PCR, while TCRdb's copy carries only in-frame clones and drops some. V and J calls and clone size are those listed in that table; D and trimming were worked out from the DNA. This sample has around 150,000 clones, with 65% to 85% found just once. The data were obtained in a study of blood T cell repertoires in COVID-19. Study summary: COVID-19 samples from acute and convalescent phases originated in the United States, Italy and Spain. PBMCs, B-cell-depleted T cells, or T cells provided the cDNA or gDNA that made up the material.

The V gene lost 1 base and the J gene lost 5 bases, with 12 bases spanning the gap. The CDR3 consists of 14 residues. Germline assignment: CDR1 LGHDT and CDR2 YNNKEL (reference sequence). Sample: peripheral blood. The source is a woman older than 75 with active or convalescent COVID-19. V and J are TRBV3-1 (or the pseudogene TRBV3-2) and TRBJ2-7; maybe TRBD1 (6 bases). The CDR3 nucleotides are TGTGCCAGCAGCCAAGGGCAGGGGATTAACGAGCAGTACTTC. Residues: CASSQGQGINEQYF.